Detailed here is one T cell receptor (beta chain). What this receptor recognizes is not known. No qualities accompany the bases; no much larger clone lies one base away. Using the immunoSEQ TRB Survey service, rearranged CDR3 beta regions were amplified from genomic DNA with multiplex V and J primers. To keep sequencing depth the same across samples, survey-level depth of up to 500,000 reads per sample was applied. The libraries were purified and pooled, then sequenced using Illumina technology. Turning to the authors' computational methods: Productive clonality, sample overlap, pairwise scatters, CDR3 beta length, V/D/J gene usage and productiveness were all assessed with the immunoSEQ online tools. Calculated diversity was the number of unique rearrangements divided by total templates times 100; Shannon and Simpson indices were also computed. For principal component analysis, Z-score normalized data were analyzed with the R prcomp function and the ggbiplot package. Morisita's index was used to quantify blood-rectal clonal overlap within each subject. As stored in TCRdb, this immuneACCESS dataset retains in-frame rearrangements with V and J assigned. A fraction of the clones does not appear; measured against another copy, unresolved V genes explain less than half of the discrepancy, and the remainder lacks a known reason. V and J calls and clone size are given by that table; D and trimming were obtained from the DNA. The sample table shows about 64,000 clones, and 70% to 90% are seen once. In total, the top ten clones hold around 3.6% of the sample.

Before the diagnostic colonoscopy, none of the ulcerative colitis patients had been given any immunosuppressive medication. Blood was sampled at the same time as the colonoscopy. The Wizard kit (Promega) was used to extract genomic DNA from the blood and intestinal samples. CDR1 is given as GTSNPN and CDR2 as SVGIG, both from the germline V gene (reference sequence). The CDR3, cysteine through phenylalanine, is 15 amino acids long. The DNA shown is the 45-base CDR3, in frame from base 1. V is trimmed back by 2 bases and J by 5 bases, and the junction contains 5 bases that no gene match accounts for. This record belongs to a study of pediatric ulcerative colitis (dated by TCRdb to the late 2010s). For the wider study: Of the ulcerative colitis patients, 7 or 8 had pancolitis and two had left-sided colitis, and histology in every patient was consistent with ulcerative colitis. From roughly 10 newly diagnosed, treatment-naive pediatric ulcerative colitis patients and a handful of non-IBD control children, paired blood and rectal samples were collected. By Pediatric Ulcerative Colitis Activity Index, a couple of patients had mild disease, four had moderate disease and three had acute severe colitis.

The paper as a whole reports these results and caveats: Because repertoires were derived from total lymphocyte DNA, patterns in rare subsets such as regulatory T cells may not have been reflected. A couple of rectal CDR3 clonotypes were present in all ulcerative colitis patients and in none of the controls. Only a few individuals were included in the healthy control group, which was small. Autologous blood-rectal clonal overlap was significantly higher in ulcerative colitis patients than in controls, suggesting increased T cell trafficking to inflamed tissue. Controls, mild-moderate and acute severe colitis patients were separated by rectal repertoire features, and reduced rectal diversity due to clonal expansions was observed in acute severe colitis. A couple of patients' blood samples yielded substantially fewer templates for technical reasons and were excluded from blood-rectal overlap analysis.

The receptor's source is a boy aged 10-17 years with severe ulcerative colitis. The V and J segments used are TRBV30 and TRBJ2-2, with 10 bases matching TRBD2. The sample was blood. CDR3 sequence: CAWSSSGSWTGELFF. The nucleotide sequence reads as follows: TGTGCCTGGAGTTCTAGCGGGAGTTGGACCGGGGAGCTGTTTTTT.